This paragraph covers one T cell receptor (beta chain) sequence. Germline CDR1 MGHRA, CDR2 YSYEKL. The CDR3 covers 17 residues. Deletions cut 6 bases from V and 2 bases from J, with 20 bases between. This sample stems from a study of technical replicates of blood from several donors. The repertoire was sequenced with immunoSEQ multiplex PCR; TCRdb's copy has only in-frame clones and lacks some. The sample holds some 71,000 clones, about 97% seen once. The J gene is TRBJ2-1, the V gene TRBV4-1; tentative D call: TRBD2 (5 bases). The sample was T cells isolated from PBMCs. The clonotype comes from a human donor in good health. In DNA form, the CDR3 reads TGCGCCAGCAGGAGGGTAGCGAGGGAGCAAGCCTACAATGAGCAGTTCTTC. Protein: CASRRVAREQAYNEQFF.